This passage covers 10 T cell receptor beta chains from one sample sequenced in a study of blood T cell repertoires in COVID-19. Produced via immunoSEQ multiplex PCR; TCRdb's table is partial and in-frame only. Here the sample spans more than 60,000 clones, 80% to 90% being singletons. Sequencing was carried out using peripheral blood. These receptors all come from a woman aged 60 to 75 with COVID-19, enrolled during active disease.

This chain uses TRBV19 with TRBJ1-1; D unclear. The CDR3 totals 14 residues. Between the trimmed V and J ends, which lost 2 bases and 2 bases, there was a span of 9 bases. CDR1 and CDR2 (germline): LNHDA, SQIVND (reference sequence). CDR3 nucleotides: TGTGCCAGTAGTATATCCAATTTTAACACTGAAGCTTTCTTT. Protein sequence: CASSISNFNTEAFF.

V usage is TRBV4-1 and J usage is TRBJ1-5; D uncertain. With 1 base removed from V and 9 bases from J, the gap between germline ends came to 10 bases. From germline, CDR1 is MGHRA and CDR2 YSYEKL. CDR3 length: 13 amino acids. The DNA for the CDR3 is TGCGCCAGCAGCCAAGGGGAGCGGCGGCCCCAGCATTTT. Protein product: CASSQGERRPQHF.

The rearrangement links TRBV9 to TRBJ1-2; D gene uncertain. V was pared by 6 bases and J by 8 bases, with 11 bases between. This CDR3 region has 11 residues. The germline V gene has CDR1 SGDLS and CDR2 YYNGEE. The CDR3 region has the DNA TGTGCCAGCAAATCTCGGGAAGGCTACACCTTC. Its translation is CASKSREGYTF.

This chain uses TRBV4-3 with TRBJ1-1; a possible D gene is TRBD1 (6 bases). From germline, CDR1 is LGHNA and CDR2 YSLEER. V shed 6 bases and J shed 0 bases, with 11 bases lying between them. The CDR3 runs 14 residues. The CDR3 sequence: CASRRDTMNTEAFF. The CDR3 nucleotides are TGCGCCAGCAGGAGGGACACCATGAACACTGAAGCTTTCTTT.

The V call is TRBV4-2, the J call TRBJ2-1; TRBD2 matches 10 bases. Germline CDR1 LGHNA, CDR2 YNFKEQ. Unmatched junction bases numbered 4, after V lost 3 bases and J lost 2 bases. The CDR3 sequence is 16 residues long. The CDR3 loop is CASSHGSGGAYNEQFF. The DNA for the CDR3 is TGTGCCAGCAGCCATGGGAGCGGGGGGGCCTACAATGAGCAGTTCTTC.

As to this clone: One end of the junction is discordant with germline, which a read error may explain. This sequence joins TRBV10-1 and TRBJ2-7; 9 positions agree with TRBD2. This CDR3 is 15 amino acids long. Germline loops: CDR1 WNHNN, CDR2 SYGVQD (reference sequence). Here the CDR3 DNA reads TGCGCCAGCAGTGAAGGAGCGGGAGGTTCCTTCGAGCAGTACTTC. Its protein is CASSEGAGGSFEQYF.

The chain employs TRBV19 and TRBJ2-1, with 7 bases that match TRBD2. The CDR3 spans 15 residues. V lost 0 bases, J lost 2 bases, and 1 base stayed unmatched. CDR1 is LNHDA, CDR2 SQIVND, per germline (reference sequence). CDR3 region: CASSIEAGPYNEQFF. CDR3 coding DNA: TGTGCCAGTAGTATAGAAGCGGGGCCCTACAATGAGCAGTTCTTC.

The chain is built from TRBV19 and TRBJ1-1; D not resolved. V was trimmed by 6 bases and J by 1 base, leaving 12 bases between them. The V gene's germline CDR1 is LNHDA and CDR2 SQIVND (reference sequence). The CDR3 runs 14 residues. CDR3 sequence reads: CASRSRVGNTEAFF. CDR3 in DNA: TGTGCCAGTAGGTCCCGTGTCGGGAACACTGAAGCTTTCTTT.

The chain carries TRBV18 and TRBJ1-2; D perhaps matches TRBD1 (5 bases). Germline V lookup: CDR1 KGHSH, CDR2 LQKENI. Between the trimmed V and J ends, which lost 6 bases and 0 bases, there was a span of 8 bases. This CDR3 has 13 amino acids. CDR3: CASSTAPNYGYTF. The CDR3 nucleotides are TGTGCCAGCTCGACAGCCCCTAACTATGGCTACACCTTC.

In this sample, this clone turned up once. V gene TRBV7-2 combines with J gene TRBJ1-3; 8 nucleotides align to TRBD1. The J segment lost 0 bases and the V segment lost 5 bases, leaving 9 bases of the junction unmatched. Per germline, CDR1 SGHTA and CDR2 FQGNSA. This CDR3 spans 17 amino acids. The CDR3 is CASSVGQGFYSGNTIYF. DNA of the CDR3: TGTGCCAGCAGCGTAGGACAGGGATTTTACTCTGGAAACACCATATATTTT.